This TCR beta chain was observed in a study of T cell responses to AZD1222 COVID-19 vaccine. As to this clone: What it binds is not known.

J gave up 1 base and V 0 bases, and 5 bases lay outside the gene matches. This CDR3 comprises 16 residues. In germline, CDR1 is SGDLS, CDR2 YYNGEE. Study results and limitations: Donors were largely white British and mainly female; clonal diversity was possibly underestimated. Vaccine-related CD4 TCRs covered spike, predominating at 160-218 and 743-854.

The assay was immunoSEQ multiplex PCR, and TCRdb's table has in-frame clones only and misses some. The sample includes about 75,000 clones, approximately 88% of them seen just once. This receptor was identified in an adult who received the MenACWY meningococcal vaccine as a control. The sample here was peripheral blood, taken 28 days after the second dose of the MenACWY control vaccine. The chain carries TRBV9 and TRBJ2-5; 8 nucleotides agree with TRBD2. CDR3 region: CASSVGASGSQETQYF. CDR3 sequence (DNA): TGTGCCAGCAGCGTAGGGGCTAGCGGGTCCCAAGAGACCCAGTACTTC.